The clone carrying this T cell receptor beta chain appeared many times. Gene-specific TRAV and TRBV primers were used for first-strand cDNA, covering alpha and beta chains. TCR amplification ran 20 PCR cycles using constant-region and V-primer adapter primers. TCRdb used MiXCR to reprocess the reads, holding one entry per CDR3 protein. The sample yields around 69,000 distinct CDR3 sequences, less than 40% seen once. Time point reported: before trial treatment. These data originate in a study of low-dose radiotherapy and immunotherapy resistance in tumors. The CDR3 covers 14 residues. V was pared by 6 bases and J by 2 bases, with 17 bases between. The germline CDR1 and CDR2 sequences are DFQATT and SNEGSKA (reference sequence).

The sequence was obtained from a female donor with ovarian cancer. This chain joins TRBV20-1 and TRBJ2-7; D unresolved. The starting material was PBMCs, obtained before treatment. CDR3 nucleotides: TGCAGTGCAGGGCCTCCAGGCGACCCCTACGAGCAGTACTTC. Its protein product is CSAGPPGDPYEQYF.